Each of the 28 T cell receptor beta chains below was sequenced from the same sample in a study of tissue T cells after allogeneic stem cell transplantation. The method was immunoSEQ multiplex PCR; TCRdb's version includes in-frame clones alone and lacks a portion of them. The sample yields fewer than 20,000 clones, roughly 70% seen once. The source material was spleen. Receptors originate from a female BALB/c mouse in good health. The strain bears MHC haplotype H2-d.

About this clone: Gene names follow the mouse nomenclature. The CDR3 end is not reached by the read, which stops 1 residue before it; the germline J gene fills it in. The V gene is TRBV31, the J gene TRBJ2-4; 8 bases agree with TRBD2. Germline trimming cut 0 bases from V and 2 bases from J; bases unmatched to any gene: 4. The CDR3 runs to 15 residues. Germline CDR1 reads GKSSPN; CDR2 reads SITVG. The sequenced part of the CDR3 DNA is TGTGCCTGGAGTCTAGCCTGGGGGGTTCAAAACACCTTGTAC. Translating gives CAWSLAWGVQNTLY. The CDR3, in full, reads CAWSLAWGVQNTLYF. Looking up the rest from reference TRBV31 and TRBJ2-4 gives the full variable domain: AQTIHQWPVAEIKAVGSPLSLGCTIKGKSSPNLYWYWQATGGTLQQLFYSITVGQVESVVQLNLSASRPKDDQFILSTEKLLLSHSGFYLCAWSLAWGVQNTLYFGAGTRLSVL.

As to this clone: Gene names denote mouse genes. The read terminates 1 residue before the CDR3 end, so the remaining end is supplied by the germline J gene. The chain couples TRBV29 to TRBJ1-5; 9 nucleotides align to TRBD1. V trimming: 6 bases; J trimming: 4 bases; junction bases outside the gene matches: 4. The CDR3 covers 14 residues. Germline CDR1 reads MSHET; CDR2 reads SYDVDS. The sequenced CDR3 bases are TGTGCTAGCAGCCCGACAGGGGGGAACCAGGCTCCGCTT. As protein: CASSPTGGNQAPL. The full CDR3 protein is CASSPTGGNQAPLF.

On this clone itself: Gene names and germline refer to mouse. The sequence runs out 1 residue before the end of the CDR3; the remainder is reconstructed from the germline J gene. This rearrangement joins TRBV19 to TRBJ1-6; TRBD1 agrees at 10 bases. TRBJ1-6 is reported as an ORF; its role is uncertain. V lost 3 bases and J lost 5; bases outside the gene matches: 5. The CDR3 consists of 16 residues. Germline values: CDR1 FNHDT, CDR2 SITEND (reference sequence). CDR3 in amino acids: CASSTRTGGNNSPLYF. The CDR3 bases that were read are TGTGCCAGCAGTACCCGGACAGGGGGAAATAATTCGCCCCTCTAC.

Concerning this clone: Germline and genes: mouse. The covered CDR3 bases are TGTGCCTGGAGTCTAGGCCGGGACTGGAGGTATGAACAGTAC. This translates into CAWSLGRDWRYEQY. The entire CDR3 protein reads CAWSLGRDWRYEQYF. The chain is built from TRBV31 and TRBJ2-7; 8 bases agree with TRBD2. The read ends 1 residue shy of where the CDR3 ends; the end is completed using the germline J gene. V lost 0 bases and J lost 4; bases outside the gene matches: 8. The CDR3 is 15 residues long. Germline loops: CDR1 GKSSPN, CDR2 SITVG.

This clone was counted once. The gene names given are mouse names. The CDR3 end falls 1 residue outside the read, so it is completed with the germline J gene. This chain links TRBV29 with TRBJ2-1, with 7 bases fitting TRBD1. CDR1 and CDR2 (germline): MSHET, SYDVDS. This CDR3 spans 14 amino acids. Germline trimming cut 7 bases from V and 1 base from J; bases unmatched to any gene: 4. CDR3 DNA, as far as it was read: TGTGCTAGCACCCCGGGACAGAACTATGCTGAGCAGTTC. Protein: CASTPGQNYAEQF. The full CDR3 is CASTPGQNYAEQFF.

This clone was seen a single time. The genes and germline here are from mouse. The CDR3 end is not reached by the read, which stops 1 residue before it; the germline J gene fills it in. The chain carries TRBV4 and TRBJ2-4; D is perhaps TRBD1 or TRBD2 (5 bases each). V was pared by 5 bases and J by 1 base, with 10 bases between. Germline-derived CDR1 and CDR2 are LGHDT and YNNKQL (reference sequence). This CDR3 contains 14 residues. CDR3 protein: CASSPRDRQNTLYF. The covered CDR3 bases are TGTGCCAGCAGCCCCCGGGACCGTCAAAACACCTTGTAC.

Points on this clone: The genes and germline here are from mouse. This CDR3 is CASRDISGNTLYF. Incomplete CDR3 DNA: TGTGCCAGCAGGGACATTTCTGGAAATACGCTCTAT. The gene calls are TRBV19 and TRBJ1-3, with a tentative D call TRBD1 (5 bases). The sequenced fragment ends 1 residue before the CDR3 boundary, so the rest is inferred from the germline J gene. Germline V gene data show CDR1 as FNHDT and CDR2 as SITEND (reference sequence). Trimming removed 5 bases from V and 0 bases from J, with 6 bases in between. The CDR3 spans 13 residues.

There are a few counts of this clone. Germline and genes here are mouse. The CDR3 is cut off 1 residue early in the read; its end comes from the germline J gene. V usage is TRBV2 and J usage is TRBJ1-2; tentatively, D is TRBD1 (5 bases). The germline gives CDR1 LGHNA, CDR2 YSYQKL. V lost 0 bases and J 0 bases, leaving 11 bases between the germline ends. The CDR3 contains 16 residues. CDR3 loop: CASSQEWTRTNSDYTF. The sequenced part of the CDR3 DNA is TGTGCCAGCAGCCAAGAATGGACAAGAACAAACTCCGACTACACC.

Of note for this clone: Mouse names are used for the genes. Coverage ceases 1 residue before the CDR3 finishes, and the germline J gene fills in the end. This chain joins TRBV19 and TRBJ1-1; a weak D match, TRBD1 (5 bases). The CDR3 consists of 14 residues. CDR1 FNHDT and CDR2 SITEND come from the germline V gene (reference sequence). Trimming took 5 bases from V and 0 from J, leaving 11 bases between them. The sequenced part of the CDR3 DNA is TGTGCCAGCAGCCCCGGACAATCAAACACAGAAGTCTTC. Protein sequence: CASSPGQSNTEVF. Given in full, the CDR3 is CASSPGQSNTEVFF. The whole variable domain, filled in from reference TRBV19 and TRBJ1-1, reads GGIITQTPKFLIGQEGQKLTLKCQQNFNHDTMYWYRQDSGKGLRLIYYSITENDLQKGDLSEGYDASREKKSSFSLTVTSAQKNEMAVFLCASSPGQSNTEVFFGKGTRLTVV.

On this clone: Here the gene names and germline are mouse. The CDR3 region is CASSQDIGVGQNTLYF. The covered CDR3 bases are TGTGCCAGCAGCCAAGATATAGGGGTCGGCCAAAACACCTTGTAC. This rearrangement joins TRBV2 to TRBJ2-4; D is perhaps TRBD1 (5 bases). The CDR3 is cut off 1 residue early in the read; its end comes from the germline J gene. The CDR3 runs to 16 residues. Germline V gene sequence: CDR1 LGHNA, CDR2 YSYQKL. V was shortened by 0 bases and J by 3 bases, with 13 bases between the two germline ends.

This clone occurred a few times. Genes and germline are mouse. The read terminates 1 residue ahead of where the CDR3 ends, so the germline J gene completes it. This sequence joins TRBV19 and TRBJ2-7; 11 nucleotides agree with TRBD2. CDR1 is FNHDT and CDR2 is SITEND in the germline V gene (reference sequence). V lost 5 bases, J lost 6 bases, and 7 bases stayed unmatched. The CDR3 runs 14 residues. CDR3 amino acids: CASRPTGGAAEQYF. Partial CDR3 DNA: TGTGCCAGCAGGCCAACTGGGGGGGCGGCTGAACAGTAC.

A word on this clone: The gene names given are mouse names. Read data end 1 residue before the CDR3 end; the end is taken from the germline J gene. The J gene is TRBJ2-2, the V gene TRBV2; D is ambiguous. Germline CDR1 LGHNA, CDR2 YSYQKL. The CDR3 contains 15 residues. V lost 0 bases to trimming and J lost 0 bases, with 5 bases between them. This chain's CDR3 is CASSQDSSNTGQLYF. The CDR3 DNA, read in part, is TGTGCCAGCAGCCAAGACAGCTCAAACACCGGGCAGCTCTAC.

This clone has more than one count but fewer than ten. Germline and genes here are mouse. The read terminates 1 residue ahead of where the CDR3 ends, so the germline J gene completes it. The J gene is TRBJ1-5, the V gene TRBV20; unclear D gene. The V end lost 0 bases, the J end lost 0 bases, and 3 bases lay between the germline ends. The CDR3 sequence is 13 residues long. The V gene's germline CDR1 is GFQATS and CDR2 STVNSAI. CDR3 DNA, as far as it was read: TGTGGTGCTAGGGAAGATAACAACCAGGCTCCGCTT. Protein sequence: CGAREDNNQAPL. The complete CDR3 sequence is CGAREDNNQAPLF.

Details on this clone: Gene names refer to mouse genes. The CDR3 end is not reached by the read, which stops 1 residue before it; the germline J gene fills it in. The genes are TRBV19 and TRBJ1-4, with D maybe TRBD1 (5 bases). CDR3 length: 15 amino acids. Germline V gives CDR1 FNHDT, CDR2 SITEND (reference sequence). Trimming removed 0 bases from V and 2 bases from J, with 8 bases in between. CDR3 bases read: TGTGCCAGCAGTATAGCTCAGGGATCCAACGAAAGATTATTT. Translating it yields CASSIAQGSNERLF. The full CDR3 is CASSIAQGSNERLFF. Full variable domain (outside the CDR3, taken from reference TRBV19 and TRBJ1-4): GGIITQTPKFLIGQEGQKLTLKCQQNFNHDTMYWYRQDSGKGLRLIYYSITENDLQKGDLSEGYDASREKKSSFSLTVTSAQKNEMAVFLCASSIAQGSNERLFFGHGTKLSVL.

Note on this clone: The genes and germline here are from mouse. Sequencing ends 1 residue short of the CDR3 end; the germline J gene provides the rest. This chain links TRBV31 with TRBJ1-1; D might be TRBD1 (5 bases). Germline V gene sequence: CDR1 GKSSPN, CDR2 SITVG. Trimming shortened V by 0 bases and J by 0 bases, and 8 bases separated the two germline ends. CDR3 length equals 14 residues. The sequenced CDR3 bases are TGTGCCTGGAGTCTCCGGACAACAAACACAGAAGTCTTC. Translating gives CAWSLRTTNTEVF. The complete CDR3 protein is CAWSLRTTNTEVFF.

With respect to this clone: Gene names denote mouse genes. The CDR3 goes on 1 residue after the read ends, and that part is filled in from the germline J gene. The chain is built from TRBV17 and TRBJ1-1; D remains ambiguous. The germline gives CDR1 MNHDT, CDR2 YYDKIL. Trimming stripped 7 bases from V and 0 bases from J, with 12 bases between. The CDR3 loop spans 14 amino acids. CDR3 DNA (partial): TGTGCTAGCACCAACAGCTCTGCAAACACAGAAGTCTTC. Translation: CASTNSSANTEVF. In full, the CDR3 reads CASTNSSANTEVFF.

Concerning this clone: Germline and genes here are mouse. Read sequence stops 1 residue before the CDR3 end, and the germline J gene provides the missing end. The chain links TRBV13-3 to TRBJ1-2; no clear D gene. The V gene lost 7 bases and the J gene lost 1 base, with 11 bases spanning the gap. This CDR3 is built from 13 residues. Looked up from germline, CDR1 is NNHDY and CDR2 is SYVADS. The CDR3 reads CASGLTRNSDYTF. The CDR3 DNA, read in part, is TGTGCCAGCGGTTTGACAAGAAACTCCGACTACACC.

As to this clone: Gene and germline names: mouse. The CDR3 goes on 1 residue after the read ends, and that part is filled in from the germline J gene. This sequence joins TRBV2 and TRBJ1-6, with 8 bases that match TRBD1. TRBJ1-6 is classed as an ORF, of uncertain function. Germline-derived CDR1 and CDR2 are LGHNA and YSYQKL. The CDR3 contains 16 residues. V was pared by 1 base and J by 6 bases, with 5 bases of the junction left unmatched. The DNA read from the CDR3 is TGTGCCAGCAGCCAAGGGACAGGGAGAGGTAATTCGCCCCTCTAC. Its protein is CASSQGTGRGNSPLY. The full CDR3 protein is CASSQGTGRGNSPLYF.

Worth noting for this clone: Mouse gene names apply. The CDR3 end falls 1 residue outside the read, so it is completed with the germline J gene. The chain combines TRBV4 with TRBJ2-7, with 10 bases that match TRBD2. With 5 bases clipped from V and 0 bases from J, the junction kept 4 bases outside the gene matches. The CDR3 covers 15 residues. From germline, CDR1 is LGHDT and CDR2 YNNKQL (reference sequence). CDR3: CASSALGGSSYEQYF. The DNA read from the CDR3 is TGTGCCAGCAGCGCACTGGGGGGGAGCTCCTATGAACAGTAC.

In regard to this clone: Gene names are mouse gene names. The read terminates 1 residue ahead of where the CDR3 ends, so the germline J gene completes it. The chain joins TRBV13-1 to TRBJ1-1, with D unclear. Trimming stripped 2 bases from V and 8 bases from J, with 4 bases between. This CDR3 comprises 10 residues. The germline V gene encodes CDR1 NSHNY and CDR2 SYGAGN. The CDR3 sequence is CASSEKEVFF. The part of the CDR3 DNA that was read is TGTGCCAGCAGTGAGAAGGAAGTCTTC.

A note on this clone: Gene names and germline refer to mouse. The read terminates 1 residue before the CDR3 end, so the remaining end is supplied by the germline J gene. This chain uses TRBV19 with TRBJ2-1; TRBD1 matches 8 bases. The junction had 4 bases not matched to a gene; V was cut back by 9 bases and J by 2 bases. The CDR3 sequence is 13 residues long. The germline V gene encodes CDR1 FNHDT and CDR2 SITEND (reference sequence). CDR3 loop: CATRTGYYAEQFF. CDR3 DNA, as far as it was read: TGTGCCACCCGGACAGGGTACTATGCTGAGCAGTTC.

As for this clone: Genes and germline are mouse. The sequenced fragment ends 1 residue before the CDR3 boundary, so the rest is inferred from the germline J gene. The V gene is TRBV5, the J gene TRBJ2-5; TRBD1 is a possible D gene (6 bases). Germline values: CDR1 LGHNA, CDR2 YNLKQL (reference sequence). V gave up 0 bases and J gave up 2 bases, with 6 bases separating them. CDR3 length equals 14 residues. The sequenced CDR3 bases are TGTGCCAGCAGCCAAGAAGGGGGCCAAGACACCCAGTAC. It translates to CASSQEGGQDTQY. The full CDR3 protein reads CASSQEGGQDTQYF.

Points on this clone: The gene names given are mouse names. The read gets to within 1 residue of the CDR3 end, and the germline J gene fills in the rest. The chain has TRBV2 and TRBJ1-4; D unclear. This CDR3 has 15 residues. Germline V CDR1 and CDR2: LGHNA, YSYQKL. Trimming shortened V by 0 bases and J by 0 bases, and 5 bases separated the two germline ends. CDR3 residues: CASSQEEISNERLFF. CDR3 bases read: TGTGCCAGCAGCCAAGAAGAAATTTCCAACGAAAGATTATTT.

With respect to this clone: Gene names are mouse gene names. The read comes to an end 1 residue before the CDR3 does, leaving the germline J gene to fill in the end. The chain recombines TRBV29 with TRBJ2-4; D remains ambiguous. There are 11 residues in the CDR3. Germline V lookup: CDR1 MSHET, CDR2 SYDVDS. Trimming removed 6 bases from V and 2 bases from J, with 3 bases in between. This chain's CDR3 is CASSSQNTLYF. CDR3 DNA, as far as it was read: TGTGCTAGCAGCTCTCAAAACACCTTGTAC.

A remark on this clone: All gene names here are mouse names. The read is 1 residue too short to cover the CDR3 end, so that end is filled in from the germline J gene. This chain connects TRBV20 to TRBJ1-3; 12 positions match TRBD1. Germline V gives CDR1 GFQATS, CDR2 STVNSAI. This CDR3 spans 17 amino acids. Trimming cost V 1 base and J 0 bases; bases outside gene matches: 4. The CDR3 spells CGARAGTGGLSGNTLYF. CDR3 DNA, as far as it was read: TGTGGTGCTAGGGCCGGGACAGGGGGCCTTTCTGGAAATACGCTCTAT. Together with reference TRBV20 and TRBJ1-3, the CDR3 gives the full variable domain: GALVYQYPRRTICKSGTSMRMECQAVGFQATSVAWYRQSPQKTFELIALSTVNSAIKYEQNFTQEKFPISHPNLSFSSMTVLNAYLEDRGLYLCGARAGTGGLSGNTLYFGEGSRLIVV.

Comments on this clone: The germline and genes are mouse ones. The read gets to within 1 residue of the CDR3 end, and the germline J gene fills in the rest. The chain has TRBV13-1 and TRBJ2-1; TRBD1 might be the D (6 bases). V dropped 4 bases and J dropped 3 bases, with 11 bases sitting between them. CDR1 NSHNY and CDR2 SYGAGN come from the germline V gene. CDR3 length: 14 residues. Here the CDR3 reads CASSPGHFYAEQFF. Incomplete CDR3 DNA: TGTGCCAGCAGTCCGGGACACTTCTATGCTGAGCAGTTC.

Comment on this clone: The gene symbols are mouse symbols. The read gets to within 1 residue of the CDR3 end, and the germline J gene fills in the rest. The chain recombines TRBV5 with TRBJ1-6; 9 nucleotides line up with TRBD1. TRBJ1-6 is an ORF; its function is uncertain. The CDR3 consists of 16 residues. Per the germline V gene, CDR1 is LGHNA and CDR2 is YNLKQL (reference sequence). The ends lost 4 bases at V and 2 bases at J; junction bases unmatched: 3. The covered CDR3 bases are TGTGCCAGCAGCCTCGGGACAGGGACCTATAATTCGCCCCTCTAC. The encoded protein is CASSLGTGTYNSPLY. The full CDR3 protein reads CASSLGTGTYNSPLYF.

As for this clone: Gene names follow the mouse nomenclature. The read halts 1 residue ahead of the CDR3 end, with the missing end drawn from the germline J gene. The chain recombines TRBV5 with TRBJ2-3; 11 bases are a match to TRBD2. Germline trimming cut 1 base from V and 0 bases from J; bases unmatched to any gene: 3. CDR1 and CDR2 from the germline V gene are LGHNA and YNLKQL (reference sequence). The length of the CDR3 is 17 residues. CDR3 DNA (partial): TGTGCCAGCAGCCAAGGACTGGGGGGGACTAGTGCAGAAACGCTGTAT. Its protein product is CASSQGLGGTSAETLY. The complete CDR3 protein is CASSQGLGGTSAETLYF.